The next 8 T cell receptor beta chains were all read from a single sample in a study of regulatory T cells in long-lasting Graves disease. Described time point: newly diagnosed GD, antithyroid drugs for less than 3 months. The TCR library was prepared using RNA isolated from PBMCs. TCR beta libraries were built with iRepertoire HTBI primers and Arm-PCR of CDR3 regions. One entry per CDR3 protein, called by TCRdb with MiXCR from the multiplex PCR reads. The sample lists hundreds of thousands of distinct CDR3 sequences, 15% to 20% seen once, with more than 10% in the top ten. This sample was also put to use in a study of T cells in Graves' hyperthyroidism and ophthalmopathy.

Here the sequenced sample was peripheral blood mononuclear cells (PBMCs), taken at new diagnosis, from a patient treated with antithyroid drugs. The receptors were gathered from a man between 18 and 29 years old with Graves disease.

This clonotype has at least ten counts. This chain connects TRBV3-1 to TRBJ2-1; D is possibly TRBD2 (6 bases). Trimming took off 7 bases at V and 3 bases at J, with 13 bases between the two ends. Germline assignment: CDR1 LGHDT and CDR2 YNNKEL (reference sequence). CDR3 length: 14 residues. The CDR3 is CASTPEGLYNEQFF. The CDR3 DNA sequence: TGTGCCAGCACCCCGGAGGGCCTCTACAATGAGCAGTTCTTC.

This clonotype has at least ten counts. V usage is TRBV7-9 and J usage is TRBJ2-1; 8 bases line up with TRBD1. Trimming removed 5 bases from V and 6 bases from J; junction bases left unmatched: 9. This CDR3 has 15 residues. The germline V gene has CDR1 SEHNR and CDR2 FQNEAQ (reference sequence). CDR3 protein: CASSPRGQGLNEQFF. The CDR3 DNA sequence: TGTGCCAGCAGCCCACGAGGACAGGGCCTCAATGAGCAGTTCTTC.

The sample holds many counts of this clonotype. The genes are TRBV27 and TRBJ1-5; no clear D gene. The germline V gene has CDR1 MNHEY and CDR2 SMNVEV (reference sequence). V was shortened by 5 bases and J by 7 bases, with 15 bases between the two germline ends. The CDR3 has 14 residues. The CDR3 bases are TGTGCCAGCAGTCCCCAGGCCGGCGAACAGCCCCAGCATTTT. The encoded protein is CASSPQAGEQPQHF.

This clonotype was seen ten or more times. The chain uses TRBV20-1 and TRBJ2-7; D is possibly TRBD1 or TRBD2 (5 bases each). CDR3 length: 13 residues. The V end was cut by 3 bases, the J end by 7 bases, with 16 bases between. The germline V gene encodes CDR1 DFQATT and CDR2 SNEGSKA (reference sequence). CDR3 loop: CSARTAAVREQYF. The CDR3 bases are TGCAGTGCTAGGACAGCGGCCGTGAGAGAGCAGTACTTC.

This clonotype was observed many times. The rearrangement uses TRBV6-2 or TRBV6-3 and TRBJ2-3; TRBD1 agrees at 7 bases. J gave up 1 base and V 5 bases, and 3 bases lay outside the gene matches. The CDR3 runs 14 residues. Germline CDR1 MNHEY, CDR2 SVGEGT. This chain's CDR3 is CASSETGRTDTQYF. CDR3 coding DNA: TGTGCCAGCAGTGAGACAGGGCGCACAGATACGCAGTATTTT.

This chain uses TRBV6-1 with TRBJ2-7; TRBD2 aligns across 9 bases. V was clipped by 7 bases and J by 7 bases; unmatched bases: 11. The CDR3 has 14 residues. From germline, CDR1 is MNHNS and CDR2 SASEGT. The CDR3 is CASTPGLAFHEQYF. The CDR3 coding sequence is TGTGCCAGCACCCCGGGACTAGCCTTTCATGAGCAGTACTTC.

The V call is TRBV20-1, the J call TRBJ2-7, with TRBD2 matching over 10 bases. In germline, CDR1 is DFQATT, CDR2 SNEGSKA (reference sequence). Germline trimming cut 6 bases from V and 5 bases from J; bases unmatched to any gene: 13. The CDR3 totals 15 residues. The DNA for the CDR3 is TGCAGTGCACCGAAAAGCGGGAGGGCCTTAAACGAGCAGTACTTC. The encoded protein is CSAPKSGRALNEQYF.

The rearrangement joins TRBV19 to TRBJ2-2, with TRBD2 matching 14 bases. With V trimmed by 2 bases and J by 5 bases, 7 bases remained unmatched. There are 18 residues in the CDR3. CDR1 is LNHDA, CDR2 SQIVND, per germline (reference sequence). DNA of the CDR3: TGTGCCAGTAGTATAAACGGACTAGCGGGAGGATGGACCGGGGAGCTGTTTTTT. This encodes CASSINGLAGGWTGELFF.